One sample yielded the 18 T cell receptor beta chains listed below, sequenced in a study of molecular identifiers for immune sequencing clone quantification. TCRdb recomputed calls from the PCR reads with MiXCR, one row per CDR3 protein. The sample includes 75,000 to 100,000 distinct CDR3 sequences, 19% of them seen just once. Source material: naive CD8+ T cells from blood, with Jurkat cell RNA spiked in. Stated subset: FACS-sorted CD8+CD4-CCR7+CD45RA+ naive T cells. The receptors originated from a human donor in good health. Some libraries in this study had Jurkat cell RNA spiked in.

This clonotype was recorded many times. This rearrangement joins TRBV13 to TRBJ2-3, with 8 bases matching TRBD2. From germline, CDR1 is PRHDT and CDR2 FYEKMQ (reference sequence). The length of the CDR3 is 16 residues. V lost 5 bases to trimming and J lost 5 bases; unmatched junction nucleotides: 12. This CDR3 is CASSPRGGTSIDTQYF. Here the CDR3 DNA reads TGTGCCAGCAGCCCCCGGGGGGGGACTAGTATAGATACGCAGTATTTT.

This clonotype was seen at least ten times. The chain joins TRBV29-1 to TRBJ2-1; 9 bases map to TRBD2. Per the germline V gene, CDR1 is SQVTM and CDR2 is ANQGSEA. The CDR3 spans 14 residues. Trimming at V came to 2 bases and at J to 5 bases, leaving 4 bases not matched to a gene. The CDR3 DNA reads TGCAGCGTTGAAAGCGGGAGGCAGAACAATGAGCAGTTCTTC. Translated, it gives CSVESGRQNNEQFF.

There are many counts of this clonotype. The V call is TRBV28, the J call TRBJ2-7; 10 nucleotides match TRBD2. The germline V gene encodes CDR1 MDHEN and CDR2 SYDVKM. This CDR3 has 16 residues. The V and J ends lost 6 bases and 5 bases, in that order; junction bases with no gene match: 13. The CDR3 region has the DNA TGTGCCAGCAGCCTCCTAAAACTAGCGGGATTGCACGAGCAGTACTTC. Protein: CASSLLKLAGLHEQYF. Based on the CDR3 plus reference TRBV28 and TRBJ2-7, the full variable domain is DVKVTQSSRYLVKRTGEKVFLECVQDMDHENMFWYRQDPGLGLRLIYFSYDVKMKEKGDIPEGYSVSREKKERFSLILESASTNQTSMYLCASSLLKLAGLHEQYFGPGTRLTVT.

This clonotype was seen ten or more times. V is TRBV7-9 and J is TRBJ2-7; D is undetermined. The CDR3 spans 14 residues. Germline V gene data show CDR1 as SEHNR and CDR2 as FQNEAQ (reference sequence). Trimming stripped 1 base from V and 3 bases from J, with 10 bases between. CDR3 nucleotides: TGTGCCAGCAGCTTAGGCACCTGGGACTACGAGCAGTACTTC. It translates to CASSLGTWDYEQYF.

The sample holds many counts of this clonotype. This sequence joins TRBV4-3 and TRBJ2-1; D might be TRBD1 or TRBD2, each matching 5 bases. This CDR3 is built from 14 residues. Germline assignment: CDR1 LGHNA and CDR2 YSLEER. V shed 4 bases and J shed 6 bases, with 13 bases lying between them. The CDR3 coding sequence is TGCGCCAGCAGCCGGGGGTTTCCGGGCAATGAGCAGTTCTTC. Translation: CASSRGFPGNEQFF.

This clonotype was found many times. CDR3 nucleotide sequence: TGTGCCAGCAGCTTAACCCCCTACGAGCAGTACTTC. It yields the protein CASSLTPYEQYF. This sequence joins TRBV7-9 and TRBJ2-7; D remains ambiguous. The CDR3 loop spans 12 amino acids. Trimming took 2 bases from V and 2 from J, leaving 4 bases between them. Germline CDR1 SEHNR, CDR2 FQNEAQ (reference sequence).

Comment on this clonotype: An end of the junction does not agree with germline; a read error may underlie this. The rearrangement uses TRBV7-8 and TRBJ1-1, with D perhaps TRBD1 (6 bases). Per germline, CDR1 SGHVS and CDR2 FQNEAQ. The CDR3 spans 14 residues. This chain's CDR3 is CASSLGGGNTEVFF. Written as DNA, the CDR3 is TGTGCAAGCAGCTTAGGAGGGGGGAACACAGAAGTCTTCTTT.

V usage is TRBV12-5 and J usage is TRBJ1-1; D remains unclear. The CDR3 sequence is 13 residues long. Germline lookup yields CDR1 LGHNT and CDR2 FRNRAP. Trimming removed 1 base at V and 1 base at J, with 4 bases between. The CDR3 DNA reads TGTGCTAGTGGTTTGGGACCGAACACTGAAGCTTTCTTT. Translated, it gives CASGLGPNTEAFF.

In this sample, this clonotype turned up many times. The genes are TRBV27 and TRBJ2-7, with D perhaps being TRBD1 or TRBD2 (5 bases each). The CDR3 totals 13 residues. The V and J ends lost 7 bases and 4 bases respectively, with 14 bases between them. CDR1 is MNHEY, CDR2 SMNVEV, per germline (reference sequence). The CDR3 DNA follows: TGTGCCAGCACCGGGACCCGGGGATACGAGCAGTACTTC. Translating it yields CASTGTRGYEQYF.

Comments on this clonotype: This may stem from a read error, because a much larger clone lies one nucleotide away. The chain is built from TRBV11-3 and TRBJ2-2; 10 bases match TRBD1. The J segment lost 7 bases and the V segment lost 4 bases, leaving 6 bases of the junction unmatched. The CDR3 extends over 15 amino acids. The germline V gene has CDR1 SGHNT and CDR2 YENEEA. DNA for the CDR3: TGTGCCAGCAGCTCCCGGACAGGGGGGGGCGGGGAGCTGTTTTTT. Translating it yields CASSSRTGGGGELFF. The full variable domain, in which reference TRBV11-3 and TRBJ2-2 provide the parts outside the CDR3, is EAGVVQSPRYKIIEKKQPVAFWCNPISGHNTLYWYLQNLGQGPELLIRYENEEAVDDSQLPKDRFSAERLKGVDSTLKIQPAELGDSAVYLCASSSRTGGGGELFFGEGSRLTVL.

The chain employs TRBV7-9 and TRBJ1-1; D is perhaps TRBD1 (6 bases). The CDR3 has 18 amino acids. CDR1 is SEHNR, CDR2 FQNEAQ, per germline (reference sequence). V gave up 3 bases and J gave up 4 bases, with 24 bases separating them. The CDR3 sequence: CASSFTTGGLNPSTEAFF. The CDR3 nucleotides read TGTGCCAGCAGCTTTACGACAGGTGGATTAAACCCGAGCACTGAAGCTTTCTTT.

Many counts were recorded for this clonotype. The CDR3 protein is CSVELRLADTQYF. CDR3 nucleotide sequence: TGCAGCGTTGAACTGAGACTAGCAGATACGCAGTATTTT. The genes are TRBV29-1 and TRBJ2-3; D may be TRBD2 (6 bases). Per the germline V gene, CDR1 is SQVTM and CDR2 is ANQGSEA. The V gene lost 2 bases and the J gene lost 4 bases, with 10 bases spanning the gap. CDR3 length: 13 amino acids.

This clonotype was recorded at least ten times. This chain joins TRBV2 and TRBJ2-3, with 7 bases matching TRBD2. The CDR3 sequence is 15 residues long. The V and J ends lost 6 bases and 2 bases, in that order; junction bases with no gene match: 8. Germline lookup yields CDR1 SNHLY and CDR2 FYNNEI. The CDR3: CASSGGSRTTDTQYF. The CDR3, as DNA: TGTGCCAGCAGCGGCGGGAGCAGAACCACAGATACGCAGTATTTT. Full variable domain (remainder filled in from reference TRBV2 and TRBJ2-3): EPEVTQTPSHQVTQMGQEVILRCVPISNHLYFYWYRQILGQKVEFLVSFYNNEISEKSEIFDDQFSVERPDGSNFTLKIRSTKLEDSAMYFCASSGGSRTTDTQYFGPGTRLTVL.

At least ten counts were recorded for this clonotype. The chain has TRBV6-6 and TRBJ1-3; D gene uncertain. The germline V gene has CDR1 MNHNY and CDR2 SVGAGI (reference sequence). This CDR3 is 16 amino acids long. Trimming stripped 0 bases from V and 2 bases from J, with 11 bases between. In DNA, the CDR3 is TGTGCCAGCAGTTACTCGGTGAAACTGGCTGGAAACACCATATATTTT. This encodes CASSYSVKLAGNTIYF.

The chain couples TRBV29-1 to TRBJ2-5; D call uncertain. CDR3 size: 16 residues. Trimming took 3 bases from V and 5 from J, leaving 22 bases between them. Germline V CDR1 and CDR2: SQVTM, ANQGSEA. The CDR3 DNA is TGCAGCGTTGATGGCCTGATGACCCCCCTCGGCGAGACCCAGTACTTC. Translation gives CSVDGLMTPLGETQYF.

This clonotype was seen ten or more times. The rearrangement joins TRBV7-2 to TRBJ2-7, with 11 bases matching TRBD2. The CDR3 covers 14 residues. Germline V gene lookup returns CDR1 SGHTA and CDR2 FQGNSA. V trimming: 4 bases; J trimming: 6 bases; junction bases outside the gene matches: 5. The CDR3 region has the DNA TGTGCCAGCAGCTCCCTAGCGGGAGGAAGCGAGCAGTACTTC. Translation: CASSSLAGGSEQYF.

This clonotype was picked up one time. Being one base from a much bigger clone, this may be a read error. The chain has TRBV5-6 and TRBJ2-7, with 7 bases that match TRBD1. The CDR3 has 13 residues. Germline V gene sequence: CDR1 SGHDT, CDR2 YYEEEE. This CDR3 reads CASGFATGPEQYF. DNA for the CDR3: TGTGCCAGCGGCTTTGCGACAGGGCCCGAGCAGTACTTC.

This clonotype was detected ten times or more. The chain joins TRBV5-8 to TRBJ2-7; 8 bases line up with TRBD1. The length of the CDR3 is 15 residues. V shed 4 bases, J shed 2 bases, and the junction held 8 bases outside the gene matches. Germline V lookup: CDR1 SGHTS, CDR2 YDEGEE. Here the CDR3 reads CASSHRTGLAYEQYF. DNA of the CDR3: TGTGCCAGCAGCCACCGGACAGGGTTGGCCTACGAGCAGTACTTC.